This TCR beta chain was documented in a study of human T cells and chemical hapten exposure. J lost 4 bases, V lost 2 bases, and 15 bases had no gene match. The CDR3 extends over 18 amino acids. The V gene's germline CDR1 is SGHDN and CDR2 FVKESK. This clonotype was seen repeatedly, ten times or more. Time point denoted: patch test 1, 2 weeks after DPC sensitization. Treatment denoted: therapeutic diphenylcyclopropenone sensitization with weekly scalp DPC. Individual cDNA molecules (in the library) carried attached unique molecular identifiers. TCRdb itself ran the RACE reads through MiXCR, one entry per CDR3 protein. The table shows around 110,000 distinct CDR3 sequences, with around an eighth occurring only once.

The genes are TRBV14 and TRBJ1-2, with 8 bases lining up with TRBD1. This TCR was sampled from a woman between 50 and 59 years old with alopecia areata. Some clones in this sample may be carry-over from other donors' samples. Source: whole blood, taken in connection with sensitization to the hapten diphenylcyclopropenone (DPC). The CDR3 here is CASSQIPSWTGTGYGYTF. CDR3 DNA: TGTGCCAGCAGCCAAATCCCTAGTTGGACCGGGACAGGCTATGGCTACACCTTC.